This T cell receptor beta chain was sequenced in a study of blood T cell repertoires in COVID-19. At the level of the study: Donors in the United States, Italy and Spain gave samples during acute or convalescent COVID-19.

In the study's own analysis: How many nucleated cells were present was estimated from reference gene primer amplification. Data came from immunoSEQ multiplex PCR; TCRdb stores just in-frame clones and leaves some out. V and J calls plus clone size are reproduced from that table; the DNA served to infer D and trimming. The sample carries more than 200,000 clones, about 86% recorded once. CDR3 length: 17 residues. Looked up from germline, CDR1 is SGHNT and CDR2 is YYREEE (reference sequence). V lost 3 bases and J 2 bases, leaving 19 bases between the germline ends. This chain uses TRBV5-4 with TRBJ2-3; tentatively, D is TRBD2 (5 bases). The clonotype originates from a man aged 30 to 39 with active or convalescent COVID-19. Material: peripheral blood. The CDR3 region is CASSSVPRAAHTDTQYF. DNA for the CDR3: TGTGCCAGCAGCTCCGTGCCGAGGGCGGCTCACACAGATACGCAGTATTTT.